Below are 4 T cell receptor beta chains sequenced from a single sample in a study of cytomegalovirus exposure and HLA in healthy donors. Clones were read by immunoSEQ multiplex PCR, and TCRdb kept only the in-frame ones, dropping some. The sample has 180,000 or so clones, roughly 82% seen once. What was sequenced was PBMCs. Every receptor here comes from a woman under 40 in good health and CMV-seropositive.

This clone was seen a handful of times. This chain uses TRBV9 with TRBJ1-3; 10 bases map to TRBD1. Germline V CDR1 and CDR2: SGDLS, YYNGEE. With 7 bases clipped from V and 4 bases from J, the junction kept 8 bases outside the gene matches. The CDR3 extends over 15 amino acids. The CDR3 region has the DNA TGTGCCAGCGGACTGGGACAGGGGCCGGGAAACACCATATATTTT. Protein product: CASGLGQGPGNTIYF.

CDR3 sequence (DNA): TGTGCCAGCAGCCCTAGACTAGTCGCTGAGCAGTTCTTC. Amino acid sequence: CASSPRLVAEQFF. The chain is built from TRBV14 and TRBJ2-1, with a weak D call TRBD2 (6 bases). CDR3 size: 13 residues. The V gene lost 4 bases and the J gene lost 9 bases, with 13 bases spanning the gap. Germline lookup yields CDR1 SGHDN and CDR2 FVKESK.

The V gene is TRBV5-4, the J gene TRBJ1-2; 8 nucleotides align to TRBD1. Germline V gene sequence: CDR1 SGHNT, CDR2 YYREEE (reference sequence). Trimming at V came to 4 bases and at J to 8 bases, leaving 13 bases not matched to a gene. The CDR3 extends over 15 amino acids. The CDR3 reads CASSPPVQGVGGYTF. The CDR3 bases are TGTGCCAGCAGCCCACCGGTACAGGGGGTAGGCGGCTACACCTTC.

This clone was seen a single time. CDR3 in DNA: TGTGCCAGCAGTCCACTCCACAGGAACACCGGGGAGCTGTTTTTT. This codes for CASSPLHRNTGELFF. V usage is TRBV6-5 and J usage is TRBJ2-2, with D hard to call. This CDR3 contains 15 residues. Deletions cut 5 bases from V and 1 base from J, with 11 bases between. Germline CDR1 and CDR2: MNHEY and SVGAGI.